This TCR beta chain was retrieved from a study of blood T cell repertoires in COVID-19. Across the study: The United States, Italy and Spain were the sources of the acute and convalescent COVID-19 samples. T cells, B-cell-depleted T cells, or PBMCs provided the cDNA or gDNA that served as material.

This clone was seen ten or more times. V dropped 0 bases and J dropped 6 bases, with 17 bases sitting between them. The CDR3 sequence is 17 residues long. The V gene's germline CDR1 is LGHDT and CDR2 YNNKEL (reference sequence). Assay: immunoSEQ multiplex PCR; the TCRdb copy retains only in-frame clones and omits some. The sample includes 90,000 to 100,000 clones, roughly nine tenths seen only once; the top ten take under 13%. The source material was peripheral blood. This sequence was found in a man aged 50-60 years with acute or convalescent COVID-19. The chain uses TRBV3-1 (or the pseudogene TRBV3-2) and TRBJ2-2; no definite D call. The CDR3 sequence: CASSQDNELGAPGELFF. The CDR3 DNA sequence: TGTGCCAGCAGCCAAGATAACGAGCTCGGAGCACCCGGGGAGCTGTTTTTT.